This TCR beta chain came from a study of shared T cell receptors in the human thymus. Sequenced by immunoSEQ multiplex PCR; TCRdb stores in-frame clones only, minus some. The data hold almost 550,000 clones, with more than 75% observed a single time. V gave up 6 bases and J gave up 0 bases, with 9 bases separating them. The germline V gene encodes CDR1 LNHDA and CDR2 SQIVND (reference sequence). The CDR3 sequence is 14 residues long. This clone was detected only a few times. The sample was also linked to a second study, of human thymus T cells. From that paper: Having corrective surgery for congenital heart defects, healthy Finnish infants were the ones who donated. During corrective heart surgery, resections were taken, and the thymus tissue came from them. Apparent skewing of V and J gene usage characterized both thymic and blood repertoires. Among unrelated individuals, related research reported thymic repertoires that overlapped highly.

The sequence derives from a boy under two years old with a congenital heart defect. Sequencing was performed on thymocytes. V gene TRBV19 combines with J gene TRBJ1-5; perhaps TRBD1 as D (5 bases). The CDR3 sequence: CASREGHSNQPQHF. The CDR3 DNA follows: TGTGCCAGTAGGGAGGGGCATAGCAATCAGCCCCAGCATTTT.